The clone carrying this T cell receptor beta chain showed up just a few times. Its antigen is undetermined. This sample was included in a study of T cell repertoires in cytomegalovirus infection. At the level of the study: It was the public TCR beta signatures that indicated both CMV infection and matching HLA type. Study outcomes and limitations: Identification of carriers of CMV plus the relevant HLA was performed using cumulative public TCR beta family frequency. HLA-C-restricted, CMV-specific TCR beta clonotypes were dominant ex vivo.

The V and J ends lost 9 bases and 8 bases, in that order; junction bases with no gene match: 5. CDR1 LNHDA and CDR2 SQIVND come from the germline V gene (reference sequence). The length of the CDR3 is 12 residues. TCRdb reprocessed the reads with MiXCR, giving one entry per CDR3 protein. The table has about 230,000 distinct CDR3 sequences, approximately 22% seen once. The material sequenced was CD8+ T cells from PBMCs. This TCR was recovered from a human donor in good health (CMV status not recorded). Some clones in this sample may be carry-over from other donors' samples. The rearrangement links TRBV19 to TRBJ2-1, with 9 nucleotides matching TRBD1. Here the CDR3 DNA reads TGTGCCAGCATGCGGACAGGGGATGAGCAGTTCTTC. It codes for CASMRTGDEQFF.